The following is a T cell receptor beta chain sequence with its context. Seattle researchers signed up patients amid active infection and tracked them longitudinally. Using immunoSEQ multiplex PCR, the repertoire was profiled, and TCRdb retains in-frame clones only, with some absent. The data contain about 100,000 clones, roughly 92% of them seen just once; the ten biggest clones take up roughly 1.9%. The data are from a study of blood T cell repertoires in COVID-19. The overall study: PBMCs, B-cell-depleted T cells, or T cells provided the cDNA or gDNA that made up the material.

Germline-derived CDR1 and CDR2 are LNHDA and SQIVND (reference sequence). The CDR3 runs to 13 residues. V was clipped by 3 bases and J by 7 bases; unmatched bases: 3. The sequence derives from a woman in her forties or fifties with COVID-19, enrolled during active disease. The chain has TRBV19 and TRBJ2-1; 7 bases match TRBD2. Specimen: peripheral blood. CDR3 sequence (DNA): TGTGCCAGTAGTATGACTAGCTTTAATGAGCAGTTCTTC. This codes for CASSMTSFNEQFF.